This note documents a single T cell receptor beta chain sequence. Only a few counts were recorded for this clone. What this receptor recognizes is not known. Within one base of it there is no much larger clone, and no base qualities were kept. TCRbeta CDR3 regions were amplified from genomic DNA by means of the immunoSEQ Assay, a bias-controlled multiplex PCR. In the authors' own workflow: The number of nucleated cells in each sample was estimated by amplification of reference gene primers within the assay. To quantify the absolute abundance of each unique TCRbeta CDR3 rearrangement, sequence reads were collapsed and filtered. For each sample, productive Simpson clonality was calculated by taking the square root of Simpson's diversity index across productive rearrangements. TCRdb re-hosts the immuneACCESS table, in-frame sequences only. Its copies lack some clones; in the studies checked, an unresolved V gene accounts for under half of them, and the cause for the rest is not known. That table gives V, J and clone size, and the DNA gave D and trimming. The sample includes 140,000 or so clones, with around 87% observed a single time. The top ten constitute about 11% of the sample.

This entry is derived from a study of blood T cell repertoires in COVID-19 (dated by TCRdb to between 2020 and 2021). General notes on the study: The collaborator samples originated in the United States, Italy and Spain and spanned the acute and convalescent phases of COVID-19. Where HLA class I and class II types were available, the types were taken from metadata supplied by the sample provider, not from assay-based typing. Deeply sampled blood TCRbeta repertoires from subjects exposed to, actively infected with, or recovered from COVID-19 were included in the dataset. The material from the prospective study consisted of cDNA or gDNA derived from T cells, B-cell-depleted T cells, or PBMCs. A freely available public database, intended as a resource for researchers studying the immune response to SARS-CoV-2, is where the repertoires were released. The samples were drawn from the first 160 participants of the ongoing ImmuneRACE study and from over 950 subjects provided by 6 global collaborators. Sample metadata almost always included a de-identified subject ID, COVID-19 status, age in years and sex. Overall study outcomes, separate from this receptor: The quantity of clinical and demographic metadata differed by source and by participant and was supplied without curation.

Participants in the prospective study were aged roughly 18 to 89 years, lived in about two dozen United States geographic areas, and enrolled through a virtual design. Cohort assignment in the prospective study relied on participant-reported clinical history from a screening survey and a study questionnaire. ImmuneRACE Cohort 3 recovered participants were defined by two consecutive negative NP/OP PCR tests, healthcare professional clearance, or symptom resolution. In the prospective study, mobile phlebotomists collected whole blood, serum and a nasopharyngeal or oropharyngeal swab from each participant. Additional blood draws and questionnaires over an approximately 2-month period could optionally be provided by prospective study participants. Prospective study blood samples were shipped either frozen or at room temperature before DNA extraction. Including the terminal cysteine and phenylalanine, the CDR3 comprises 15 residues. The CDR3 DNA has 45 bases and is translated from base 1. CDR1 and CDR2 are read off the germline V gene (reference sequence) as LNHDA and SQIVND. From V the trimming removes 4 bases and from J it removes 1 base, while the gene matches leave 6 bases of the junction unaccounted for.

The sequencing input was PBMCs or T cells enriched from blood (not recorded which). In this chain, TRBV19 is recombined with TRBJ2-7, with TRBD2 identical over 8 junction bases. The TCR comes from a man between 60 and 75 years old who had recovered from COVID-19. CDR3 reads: CASSRGAGDSYEQYF. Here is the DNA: TGTGCCAGTAGTAGAGGAGCGGGGGATTCCTACGAGCAGTACTTC.